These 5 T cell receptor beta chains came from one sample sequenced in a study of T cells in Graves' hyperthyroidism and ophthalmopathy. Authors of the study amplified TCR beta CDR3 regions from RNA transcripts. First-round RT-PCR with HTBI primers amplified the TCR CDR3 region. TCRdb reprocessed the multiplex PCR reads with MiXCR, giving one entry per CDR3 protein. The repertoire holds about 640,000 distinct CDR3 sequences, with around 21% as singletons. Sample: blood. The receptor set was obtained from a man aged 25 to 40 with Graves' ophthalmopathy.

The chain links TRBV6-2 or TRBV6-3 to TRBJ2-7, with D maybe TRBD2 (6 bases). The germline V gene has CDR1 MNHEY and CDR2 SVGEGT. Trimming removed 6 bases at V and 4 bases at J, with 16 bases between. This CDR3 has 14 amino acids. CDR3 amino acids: CASRFRTTQYEQYF. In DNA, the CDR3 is TGTGCCAGCAGATTCCGGACTACCCAATACGAGCAGTACTTC.

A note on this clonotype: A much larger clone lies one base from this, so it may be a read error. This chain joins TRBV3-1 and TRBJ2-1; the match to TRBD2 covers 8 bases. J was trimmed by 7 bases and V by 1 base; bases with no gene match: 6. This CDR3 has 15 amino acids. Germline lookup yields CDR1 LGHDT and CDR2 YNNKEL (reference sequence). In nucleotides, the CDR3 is TGTGCCAGCAGCCAAGTGACTAGCGAGTATAATGAGCAGTTCTTC. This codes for CASSQVTSEYNEQFF.

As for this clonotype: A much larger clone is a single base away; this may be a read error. The CDR3 DNA reads TGTGCCGGGGGGGGAGGCGGAGGCTACGAGCAGTGCTTC. Protein: CAGGGGGGYEQCF. V and J are TRBV10-3 and TRBJ2-7, with 7 bases fitting TRBD2. The germline V gene encodes CDR1 ENHRY and CDR2 SYGVKD. The CDR3 is made up of 13 amino acids.

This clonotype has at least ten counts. DNA for the CDR3: TGTGCCAGTAGCCGGAGCAGAGTGAACAACTACGAGCAGTACTTC. Translation gives CASSRSRVNNYEQYF. The rearrangement links TRBV27 to TRBJ2-7; D remains ambiguous. CDR3 size: 15 residues. Deletions cut 9 bases from V and 3 bases from J, with 21 bases between. CDR1 is MNHEY and CDR2 is SMNVEV in the germline V gene (reference sequence).

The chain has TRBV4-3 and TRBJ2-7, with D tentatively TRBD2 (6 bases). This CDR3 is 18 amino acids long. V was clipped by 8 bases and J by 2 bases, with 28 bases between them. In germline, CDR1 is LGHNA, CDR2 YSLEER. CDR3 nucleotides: TGCGCCAGCTGTTCAAAGTGGTTTTTCGGGACTTGGACCTACGAGCAGTACTTC. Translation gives CASCSKWFFGTWTYEQYF.